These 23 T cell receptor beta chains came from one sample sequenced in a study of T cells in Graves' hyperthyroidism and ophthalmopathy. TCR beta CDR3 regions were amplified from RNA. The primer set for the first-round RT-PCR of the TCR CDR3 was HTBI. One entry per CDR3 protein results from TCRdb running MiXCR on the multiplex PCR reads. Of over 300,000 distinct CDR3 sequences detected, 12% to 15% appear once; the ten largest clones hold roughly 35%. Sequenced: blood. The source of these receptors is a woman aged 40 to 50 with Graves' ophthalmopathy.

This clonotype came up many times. This CDR3 is CASSARGLRNTIYF. The DNA for the CDR3 is TGTGCCAGCAGTGCCCGGGGGCTGCGAAACACCATATATTTT. This rearrangement joins TRBV6-1 to TRBJ1-3, with D possibly being TRBD1 (6 bases). The CDR3 runs to 14 residues. V was pared by 4 bases and J by 5 bases, with 12 bases between. The germline V gene encodes CDR1 MNHNS and CDR2 SASEGT.

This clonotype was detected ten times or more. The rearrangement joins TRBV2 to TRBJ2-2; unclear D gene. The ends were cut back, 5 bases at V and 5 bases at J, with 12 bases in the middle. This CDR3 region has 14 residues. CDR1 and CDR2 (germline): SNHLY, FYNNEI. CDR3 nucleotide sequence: TGTGCCAGCAGTCCATCCGCGGTAACCGGGGAGCTGTTTTTT. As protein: CASSPSAVTGELFF.

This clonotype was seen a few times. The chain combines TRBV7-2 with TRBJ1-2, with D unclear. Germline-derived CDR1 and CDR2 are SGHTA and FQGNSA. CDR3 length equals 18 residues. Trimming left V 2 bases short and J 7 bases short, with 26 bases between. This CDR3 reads CASSLRRERISGRSGYTF. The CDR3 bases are TGTGCCAGCAGCTTAAGGAGGGAAAGGATTTCTGGGCGGTCTGGCTACACCTTC.

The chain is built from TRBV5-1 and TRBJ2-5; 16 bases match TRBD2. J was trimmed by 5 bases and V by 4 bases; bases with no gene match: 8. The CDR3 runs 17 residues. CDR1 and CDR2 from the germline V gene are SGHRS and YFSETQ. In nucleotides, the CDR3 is TGCGCCAGCAGCCTATCGGGACTAGCGGGGGGGATTGAGACCCAGTACTTC. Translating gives CASSLSGLAGGIETQYF.

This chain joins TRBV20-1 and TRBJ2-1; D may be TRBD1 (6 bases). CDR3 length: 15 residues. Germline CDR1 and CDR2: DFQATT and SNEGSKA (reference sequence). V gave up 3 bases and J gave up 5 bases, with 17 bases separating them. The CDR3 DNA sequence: TGCAGTGCTAGGTTGAGGGGCAGGGGCAACAATGAGCAGTTCTTC. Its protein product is CSARLRGRGNNEQFF.

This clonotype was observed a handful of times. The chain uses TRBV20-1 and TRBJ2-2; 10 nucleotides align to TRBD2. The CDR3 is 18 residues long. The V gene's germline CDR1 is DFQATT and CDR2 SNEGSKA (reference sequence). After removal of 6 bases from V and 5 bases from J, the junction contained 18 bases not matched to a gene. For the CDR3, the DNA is TGCAGTGCGAGGGGCGGCCAGCGGGGGGGCCTCGGAACCGGGGAGCTGTTTTTT. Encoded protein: CSARGGQRGGLGTGELFF.

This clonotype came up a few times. CDR3 protein: CASSPWGSGNTIYF. CDR3 nucleotide sequence: TGTGCCAGCAGCCCCTGGGGGTCTGGAAACACCATATATTTT. The V and J genes are TRBV3-1 and TRBJ1-3, with a possible D match to TRBD1 (5 bases). The germline CDR1 and CDR2 sequences are LGHDT and YNNKEL (reference sequence). V lost 4 bases, J lost 1 base, and 8 bases lay in between. This CDR3 contains 14 residues. The variable domain in full, with the rest retrieved from reference TRBV3-1 and TRBJ1-3, is DTAVSQTPKYLVTQMGNDKSIKCEQNLGHDTMYWYKQDSKKFLKIMFSYNNKELIINETVPNRFSPKSPDKAHLNLHINSLELGDSAVYFCASSPWGSGNTIYFGEGSWLTVV.

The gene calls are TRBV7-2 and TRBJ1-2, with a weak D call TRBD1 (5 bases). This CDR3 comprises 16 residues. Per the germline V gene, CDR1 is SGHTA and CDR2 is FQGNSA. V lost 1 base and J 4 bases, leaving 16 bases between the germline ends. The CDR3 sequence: CASSLGASGGAYGYTF. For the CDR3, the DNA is TGTGCCAGCAGCTTAGGGGCTTCGGGGGGAGCCTATGGCTACACCTTC.

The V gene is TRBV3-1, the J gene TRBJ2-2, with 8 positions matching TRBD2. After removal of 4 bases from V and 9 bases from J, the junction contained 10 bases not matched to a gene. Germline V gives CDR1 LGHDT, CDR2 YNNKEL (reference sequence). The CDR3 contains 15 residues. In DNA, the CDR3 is TGTGCCAGCAGCCTAGTGCGAGCGGGGGCCCGGGAGCTGTTTTTT. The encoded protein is CASSLVRAGARELFF.

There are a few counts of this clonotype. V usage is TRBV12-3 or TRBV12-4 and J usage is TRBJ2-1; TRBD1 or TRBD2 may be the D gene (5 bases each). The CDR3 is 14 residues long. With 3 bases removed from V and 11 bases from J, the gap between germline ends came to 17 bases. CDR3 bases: TGTGCCAGCAGTTTGGGACCCAAGACGGCTAAGCAGTTCTTC. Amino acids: CASSLGPKTAKQFF.

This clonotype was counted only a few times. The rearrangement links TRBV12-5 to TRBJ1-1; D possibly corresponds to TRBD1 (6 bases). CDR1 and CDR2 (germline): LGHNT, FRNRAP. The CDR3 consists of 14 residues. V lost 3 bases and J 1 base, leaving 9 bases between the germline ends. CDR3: CASGLWTANTEAFF. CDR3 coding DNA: TGTGCTAGTGGTTTATGGACAGCGAACACTGAAGCTTTCTTT.

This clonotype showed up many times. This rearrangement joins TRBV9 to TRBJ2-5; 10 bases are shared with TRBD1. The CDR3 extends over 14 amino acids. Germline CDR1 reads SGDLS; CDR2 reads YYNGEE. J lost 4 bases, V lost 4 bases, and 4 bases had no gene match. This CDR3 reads CASSYDRGRETQYF. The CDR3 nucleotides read TGTGCCAGCAGCTACGACAGGGGGCGAGAGACCCAGTACTTC.

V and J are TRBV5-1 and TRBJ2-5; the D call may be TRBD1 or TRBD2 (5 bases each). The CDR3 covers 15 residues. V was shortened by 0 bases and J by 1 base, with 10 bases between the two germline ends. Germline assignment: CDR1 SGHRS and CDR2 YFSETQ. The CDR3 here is CASSLGGSLQETQYF. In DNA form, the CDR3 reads TGCGCCAGCAGCTTGGGGGGGTCCCTCCAAGAGACCCAGTACTTC.

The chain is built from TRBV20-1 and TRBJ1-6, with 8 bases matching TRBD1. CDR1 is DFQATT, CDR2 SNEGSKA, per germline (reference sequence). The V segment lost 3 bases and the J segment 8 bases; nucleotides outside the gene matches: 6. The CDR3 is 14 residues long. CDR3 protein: CSASPRTGYSPLHF. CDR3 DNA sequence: TGCAGTGCTAGCCCTAGGACAGGGTATTCACCCCTCCACTTT.

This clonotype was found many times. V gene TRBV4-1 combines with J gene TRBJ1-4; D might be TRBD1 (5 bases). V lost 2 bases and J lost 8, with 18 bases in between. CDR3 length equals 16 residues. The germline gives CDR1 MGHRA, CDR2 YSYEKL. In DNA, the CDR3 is TGCGCCAGCAGCCAAAGGGGAGCTGGGTCTACGGAAAAACTGTTTTTT. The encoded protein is CASSQRGAGSTEKLFF.

DNA of the CDR3: TGCGCCAGCAGCCATATACAGGGAAACACCATATATTTT. This translates into CASSHIQGNTIYF. V gene TRBV4-1 combines with J gene TRBJ1-3; no clear D gene. The V gene's germline CDR1 is MGHRA and CDR2 YSYEKL. V dropped 3 bases and J dropped 4 bases, with 7 bases sitting between them. CDR3 length equals 13 residues.

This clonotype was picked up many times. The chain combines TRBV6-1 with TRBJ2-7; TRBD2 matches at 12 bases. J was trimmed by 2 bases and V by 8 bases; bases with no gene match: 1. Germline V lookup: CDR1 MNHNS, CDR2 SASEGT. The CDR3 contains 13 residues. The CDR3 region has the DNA TGTGCCAGCTGGACTAGCGGGACCTACGAGCAGTACTTC. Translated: CASWTSGTYEQYF.

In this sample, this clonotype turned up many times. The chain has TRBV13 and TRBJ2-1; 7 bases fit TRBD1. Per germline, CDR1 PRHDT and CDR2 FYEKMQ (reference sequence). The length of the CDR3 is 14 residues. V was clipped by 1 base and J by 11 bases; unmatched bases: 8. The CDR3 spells CASSLDGRTGQQFF. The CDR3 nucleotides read TGTGCCAGCAGCTTAGACGGCCGGACAGGCCAGCAGTTCTTC.

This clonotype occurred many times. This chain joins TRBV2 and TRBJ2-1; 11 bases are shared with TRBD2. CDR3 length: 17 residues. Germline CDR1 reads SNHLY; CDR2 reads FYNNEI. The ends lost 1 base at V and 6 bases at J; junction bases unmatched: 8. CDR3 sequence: CASSEENIAGGLNEQFF. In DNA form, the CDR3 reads TGTGCCAGCAGTGAAGAGAATATAGCGGGGGGGCTCAATGAGCAGTTCTTC. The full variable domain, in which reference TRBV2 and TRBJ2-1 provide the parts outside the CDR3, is EPEVTQTPSHQVTQMGQEVILRCVPISNHLYFYWYRQILGQKVEFLVSFYNNEISEKSEIFDDQFSVERPDGSNFTLKIRSTKLEDSAMYFCASSEENIAGGLNEQFFGPGTRLTVL.

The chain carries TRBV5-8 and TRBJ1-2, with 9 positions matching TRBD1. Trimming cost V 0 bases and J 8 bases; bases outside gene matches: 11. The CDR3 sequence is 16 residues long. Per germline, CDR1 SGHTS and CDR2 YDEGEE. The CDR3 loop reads CASSLELGDRVSGYTF. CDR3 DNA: TGTGCCAGCAGCTTGGAATTAGGGGACAGGGTATCCGGCTACACCTTC.

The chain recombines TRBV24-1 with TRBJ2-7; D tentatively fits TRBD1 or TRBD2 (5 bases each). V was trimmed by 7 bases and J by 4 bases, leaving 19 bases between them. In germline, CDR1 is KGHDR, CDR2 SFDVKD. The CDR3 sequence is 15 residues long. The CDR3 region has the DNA TGTGCCACCAGGGGGGTTGGCTCCCGGAGGTACGAGCAGTACTTC. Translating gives CATRGVGSRRYEQYF.

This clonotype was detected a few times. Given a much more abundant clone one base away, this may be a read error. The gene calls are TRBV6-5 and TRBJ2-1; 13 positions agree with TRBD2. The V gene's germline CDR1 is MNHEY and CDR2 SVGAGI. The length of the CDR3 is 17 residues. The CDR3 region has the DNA TGTGCCAGCAGCCACTCCCCGACTAGCGGGGGGTACAATGAGCGGTTCTTC. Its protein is CASSHSPTSGGYNERFF.

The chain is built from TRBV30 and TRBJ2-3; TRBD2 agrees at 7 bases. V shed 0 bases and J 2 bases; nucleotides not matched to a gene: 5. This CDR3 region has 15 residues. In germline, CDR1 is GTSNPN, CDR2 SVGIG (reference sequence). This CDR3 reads CAWSVQAGLTDTQYF. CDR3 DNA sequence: TGTGCCTGGAGTGTACAAGCGGGGCTCACAGATACGCAGTATTTT.